Following are 9 T cell receptor beta chains from one sample sequenced in a study of OX40 agonist ivuxolimab in advanced cancers. Clones were read by immunoSEQ multiplex PCR, and TCRdb kept only the in-frame ones, dropping some. The table lists 65,000 to 90,000 clones, around 89% of them singletons. The sequenced sample was CD4+ or CD8+ T cells sorted from blood, obtained in a trial of the OX40 agonist ivuxolimab. The receptors were gathered from an adult with an advanced solid tumor such as melanoma, head and neck, liver or kidney cancer.

Regarding this clone: Other nucleotide sequences in the sample specify the same CDR3. V usage is TRBV5-1 and J usage is TRBJ1-1, with 7 bases matching TRBD1. Trimming took 3 bases from V and 0 from J; bases not matched to a gene: 2. In germline, CDR1 is SGHRS, CDR2 YFSETQ. The CDR3 length is 14 residues. The CDR3 sequence is CASSWTGLNTEAFF. CDR3 sequence (DNA): TGCGCCAGCAGCTGGACAGGCCTGAACACTGAAGCTTTCTTT.

This clone has just one count. This chain links TRBV4-1 with TRBJ2-3, with D maybe TRBD1 (6 bases). This CDR3 region has 16 residues. Germline-derived CDR1 and CDR2 are MGHRA and YSYEKL. V lost 0 bases and J lost 3, with 13 bases in between. In nucleotides, the CDR3 is TGCGCCAGCAGCCAAGAAGGGGGTGGTGGGACAGATACGCAGTATTTT. It yields the protein CASSQEGGGGTDTQYF.

The gene calls are TRBV4-1 and TRBJ1-4; no clear D. The germline V gene encodes CDR1 MGHRA and CDR2 YSYEKL. Trimming shortened V by 1 base and J by 7 bases, and 13 bases separated the two germline ends. There are 15 residues in the CDR3. The CDR3 sequence: CASSQAPGGGEKLFF. The CDR3 nucleotides read TGCGCCAGCAGCCAAGCTCCGGGAGGAGGTGAAAAACTGTTTTTT.

This rearrangement joins TRBV19 to TRBJ1-5; TRBD1 is a possible D gene (6 bases). The V gene lost 3 bases and the J gene lost 3 bases, with 9 bases spanning the gap. There are 14 residues in the CDR3. Germline CDR1 and CDR2: LNHDA and SQIVND (reference sequence). CDR3: CASSIRDNNQPQHF. The DNA for the CDR3 is TGTGCCAGTAGTATCCGGGACAACAATCAGCCCCAGCATTTT. Combining the CDR3 with reference TRBV19 and TRBJ1-5 gives the whole variable domain DGGITQSPKYLFRKEGQNVTLSCEQNLNHDAMYWYRQDPGQGLRLIYYSQIVNDFQKGDIAEGYSVSREKKESFPLTVTSAQKNPTAFYLCASSIRDNNQPQHFGDGTRLSIL.

This clone was observed a single time. The chain carries TRBV19 and TRBJ2-2; 9 nucleotides match TRBD1. V shed 6 bases, J shed 2 bases, and the junction held 7 bases outside the gene matches. CDR3 length equals 16 residues. The germline CDR1 and CDR2 sequences are LNHDA and SQIVND (reference sequence). CDR3 bases: TGTGCCAGTAGGGACCGGGACAGGGCTAACACCGGGGAGCTGTTTTTT. It yields the protein CASRDRDRANTGELFF. The full variable domain, in which reference TRBV19 and TRBJ2-2 provide the parts outside the CDR3, is DGGITQSPKYLFRKEGQNVTLSCEQNLNHDAMYWYRQDPGQGLRLIYYSQIVNDFQKGDIAEGYSVSREKKESFPLTVTSAQKNPTAFYLCASRDRDRANTGELFFGEGSRLTVL.

The V gene is TRBV13, the J gene TRBJ1-4; 10 bases are shared with TRBD1. CDR1 is PRHDT and CDR2 is FYEKMQ in the germline V gene (reference sequence). Unmatched junction bases numbered 4, after V lost 5 bases and J lost 7 bases. There are 14 residues in the CDR3. The CDR3 region has the DNA TGTGCCAGCAGCGACAGGGGGCTGGTTGAAAAACTGTTTTTT. Translated: CASSDRGLVEKLFF. The whole variable domain, filled in from reference TRBV13 and TRBJ1-4, reads AAGVIQSPRHLIKEKRETATLKCYPIPRHDTVYWYQQGPGQDPQFLISFYEKMQSDKGSIPDRFSAQQFSDYHSELNMSSLELGDSALYFCASSDRGLVEKLFFGSGTQLSVL.

The chain has TRBV5-8 and TRBJ1-2; D is undetermined. CDR1 is SGHTS, CDR2 YDEGEE, per germline. The CDR3 covers 16 residues. The ends were cut back, 4 bases at V and 3 bases at J, with 19 bases in the middle. DNA for the CDR3: TGTGCCAGCAGCGCACTTCCCCGATTCGGGGACTATGGCTACACCTTC. Translation gives CASSALPRFGDYGYTF.

J is TRBJ1-1 and V is TRBV4-1, with D tentatively TRBD1 (5 bases). Germline V gives CDR1 MGHRA, CDR2 YSYEKL. CDR3 length equals 15 residues. The V and J ends lost 3 bases and 0 bases respectively, with 11 bases between them. CDR3 DNA sequence: TGCGCCAGCAGCCACCAGACAGACATGAACACTGAAGCTTTCTTT. Translated, it gives CASSHQTDMNTEAFF.

The V call is TRBV19, the J call TRBJ2-7, with 8 bases aligning to TRBD1. The CDR3 has 13 residues. After removal of 2 bases from V and 6 bases from J, the junction contained 3 bases not matched to a gene. CDR1 is LNHDA, CDR2 SQIVND, per germline (reference sequence). The CDR3 nucleotides are TGTGCCAGTAGTATACTAACAGGGGGCGAGCAGTACTTC. Translated, it gives CASSILTGGEQYF.